Listed below are T cell receptor beta chains from one sample, sequenced in a study of OX40 agonist ivuxolimab in advanced cancers. The data were produced by immunoSEQ multiplex PCR, yet TCRdb's version contains in-frame clones alone and is incomplete. The sample yields under 110,000 clones, just over 90% seen once. The input for sequencing was CD4+ or CD8+ T cells sorted from blood, taken in a trial of the OX40 agonist ivuxolimab. The origin of the receptors is an adult with an advanced solid tumor such as melanoma, head and neck, liver or kidney cancer. CDR3s include the opening cysteine and the closing phenylalanine or tryptophan. D genes are given only for firm matches. Size values are once, few and many counts, or a class for expanded clones, and some rows have none.

j_gene | d_gene | v_gene | abundance | CDR3nt | CDR3aa
TRBJ1-3 | - | TRBV18 | - | TGTGCCAGCTCACCGAGTCCAGGGAGTAACACCATATATTTT | CASSPSPGSNTIYF
TRBJ2-7 | TRBD1 | TRBV6-1 | once | TGTGCCAGCAGCCGGGACAGGGGGCACGAGCAGTACTTC | CASSRDRGHEQYF
TRBJ2-3 | - | TRBV6-6 | - | TGTGCCAGCAGCCCTCTACCAGATACGCAGTATTTT | CASSPLPDTQYF
TRBJ2-1 | - | TRBV4-2 | - | TGTGCCAGCAGCCAAGATTTCGGTGACAATGAGCAGTTCTTC | CASSQDFGDNEQFF
TRBJ2-2 | - | TRBV27 | - | TGTGCCAGCAGTTACGCGTCCAGGGCGAACACCGGGGAGCTGTTTTTT | CASSYASRANTGELFF
TRBJ1-1 | - | TRBV6-5 | - | TGTGCCAGCAGTTCGGACACCACAACTGAAGCTTTCTTT | CASSSDTTTEAFF
TRBJ1-3 | - | TRBV6-5 | - | TGTGCCAGCAGTTACTCGGGTGGAAACACCATATATTTT | CASSYSGGNTIYF
TRBJ2-5 | TRBD1 | TRBV6-1 | - | TGTGCCAGCAGTGATTGGACAGGGGTGGTGACCCAGTACTTC | CASSDWTGVVTQYF
TRBJ1-3 | TRBD1 | TRBV5-8 | - | TGTGCCAGCAGACGGGACAGGGGGCCTGGAAACACCATATATTTT | CASRRDRGPGNTIYF
TRBJ2-5 | - | TRBV19 | - | TGTGCCAGTAGACGCGGAGAGACCCAGTACTTC | CASRRGETQYF
TRBJ2-3 | TRBD1 | TRBV15 | - | TGTGCCACCAGCCCTCGGACAGGGGCCAAGGATACGCAGTATTTT | CATSPRTGAKDTQYF
TRBJ1-1 | - | TRBV27 | - | TGTGCCAGCAGTCCCAGACAAGGTATGGGCACTGAAGCTTTCTTT | CASSPRQGMGTEAFF
TRBJ1-6 | - | TRBV7-2 | - | TGTGCCAGCAGCTTAGCTGGACAGTTTACGGCCCTCCACTTT | CASSLAGQFTALHF
TRBJ2-3 | - | TRBV9 | - | TGTGCCAGCAGCAAAGGGGGGACTACAGATACGCAGTATTTT | CASSKGGTTDTQYF
TRBJ1-2 | - | TRBV6-6 | - | TGTGCCAGCAGTTTGGCAGCCTATGGCTACACCTTC | CASSLAAYGYTF
TRBJ2-7 | TRBD1 | TRBV11-2 | - | TGTGCCAGCTTGAACCGGGACAGGGGACGGTTCGAGCAGTACTTC | CASLNRDRGRFEQYF
TRBJ2-6 | - | TRBV6-5 | - | TGTGCCAGCAGTAATTTGGGAGCTGGGGCCAACGTCCTGACTTTC | CASSNLGAGANVLTF
TRBJ2-3 | TRBD2 | TRBV28 | - | TGTGCCAGCCCCCCTGAACTCGGCCTAGCGGGGGGCACAGATACGCAGTATTTT | CASPPELGLAGGTDTQYF
TRBJ2-7 | TRBD2 | TRBV5-1 | - | TGCGCCAGCAGCTTGGGACTAGCCCCCGACGAGCAGTACTTC | CASSLGLAPDEQYF
TRBJ2-7 | - | TRBV5-8 | - | TGTGCCAGCAGCAAAAACTACGAGCAGTACTTC | CASSKNYEQYF
TRBJ1-2 | TRBD1 | TRBV28 | - | TGTGCCAGCAGTCCAGGGACAGGGGGCACCTATGGCTACACCTTC | CASSPGTGGTYGYTF
TRBJ2-2 | - | TRBV5-6 | - | TGTGCCAGCAGCTTGCACGGCACCGGGGAGCTGTTTTTT | CASSLHGTGELFF
TRBJ1-1 | - | TRBV11-2 | - | TGTGCCAGCAGCTTAGGAGGCGGACCTTACACTGAAGCTTTCTTT | CASSLGGGPYTEAFF
TRBJ2-7 | - | TRBV28 | - | TGTGCCAGCAGTTTAGTGTGGAAGAGCTCCTACGAGCAGTACTTC | CASSLVWKSSYEQYF